A selection of T cell receptor beta chains follows, all from one sample in a study of T cells in Graves' hyperthyroidism and ophthalmopathy. TCRdb re-derived calls from the multiplex PCR reads in MiXCR, one entry per CDR3 protein. The table has under 350,000 distinct CDR3 sequences, over 15% seen once. The sample comprised blood. The receptors were gathered from a woman in her sixties or seventies with Graves' ophthalmopathy. Each CDR3 is given with its conserved first and last residue. The D gene is left open where the match is weak. A row's size may be missing; if present it is once, few, many or a size class.

V	size	J	length	D	DNA	CDR3
TRBV5-1	few	TRBJ2-1	15	TRBD1	TGCGCCAGCAGCCCCCAGGGGGTCGAGAACAATGAGCAGCTCTTC	CASSPQGVENNEQLF
TRBV27	many	TRBJ1-5	16	-	TGTGCCAGCAGTCCAAAGGGGGGTGGGAGCAATCAGCCCCAGCATTTT	CASSPKGGGSNQPQHF
TRBV11-2	many	TRBJ1-2	15	TRBD1	TGTGCCAGCAGCCAGGACAGGTGGTCTAACTATGGCTACACCTTC	CASSQDRWSNYGYTF
TRBV27	many	TRBJ2-7	13	TRBD1	TGTGCCAGCAAGCGGACAGGGGGCTACGAGCAGTACTTC	CASKRTGGYEQYF
TRBV6-5	many	TRBJ2-7	16	TRBD2	TGTGCCAGCAGTTACTCCTCGGCTAGCGGGACCTACGAGCAGTACTTC	CASSYSSASGTYEQYF
TRBV28	many	TRBJ1-1	14	-	TGTGCCAGCACCAAAATAGTGGGATCCACTGAAGCTTTCTTT	CASTKIVGSTEAFF
TRBV6-5	few	TRBJ2-7	16	-	TGTGCCAGCAGTTACTCGTTTATTGGCAGAGCCTACGAGCAGTACTTC	CASSYSFIGRAYEQYF
TRBV27	many	TRBJ2-1	18	TRBD2	TGTGCCACTATGGAGTGGGGCGGGAGGTTGACGGGGTACAATGAGCAGTTCTTC	CATMEWGGRLTGYNEQFF
TRBV4-2	-	TRBJ2-2	16	-	TGTGCCAGCAGACAAGACGCGGTAGGATCGGGCGGGGAGCTGTTTTTT	CASRQDAVGSGGELFF
TRBV29-1	many	TRBJ1-1	12	TRBD1	TGCAGCGGAGGGACAGGGACCACTGAAGCTTTCTTT	CSGGTGTTEAFF
TRBV2	many	TRBJ1-5	13	-	TGTGCCAGCAGGGCTGGGGGGCTTCAGCCCCAGCATTTT	CASRAGGLQPQHF
TRBV30	many	TRBJ2-3	14	-	TGTGCCTGGAGTCCAGGGTGGTCATCTGGTACGCAGTATTTT	CAWSPGWSSGTQYF
TRBV27	many	TRBJ2-7	12	-	TGTGCCACGGGCCGGGACTCGTACGAGCAGTACTTC	CATGRDSYEQYF
TRBV18	many	TRBJ1-1	15	-	TGTGCCAGCTCACCAGAGCAACAGGGAGGCACTGAAGCTTTCTTT	CASSPEQQGGTEAFF